This paragraph reports one T cell receptor beta chain. Its antigen remains unidentified. PCR involved 60 Vbeta and 13 Jbeta primers. Authors' methods: As a later analysis found, there were approximately 80 million unique TCR beta chains, of which approximately 10 million were shared. Produced via immunoSEQ multiplex PCR; TCRdb's table is partial and in-frame only. That table gives V, J and clone size, and the DNA gave D and trimming. The sample holds 160,000 or so clones, around 78% seen once. These data come from a study of cytomegalovirus exposure and HLA in healthy donors. Overall study results and limits: Investigators reported 150 to 200 TCR beta chains as tied to cytomegalovirus. Immune exposure data for these donors was limited to CMV serostatus.

Trimming took off 3 bases at V and 1 base at J, with 9 bases between the two ends. There are 14 residues in the CDR3. The germline CDR1 and CDR2 sequences are SGHTA and FQGNSA. The sequencing sample was made of PBMCs. The TCR sequence derives from a woman in her forties in good health and CMV-seronegative. The V call is TRBV7-2, the J call TRBJ1-1; D is perhaps TRBD1 (6 bases). CDR3 sequence: CASSFRGGNTEAFF. Here the CDR3 DNA reads TGTGCCAGCAGCTTCCGAGGGGGGAACACTGAAGCTTTCTTT.